Reported below is one TCR beta chain. Its specificity is not known. Germline V gene sequence: CDR1 MGHDK, CDR2 SYGVNS. The V gene lost 5 bases and the J gene lost 0 bases, with 8 bases spanning the gap. The CDR3 loop spans 14 amino acids. Produced via immunoSEQ multiplex PCR; TCRdb's table is partial and in-frame only. This repertoire shows 99,000 or so clones, more than 85% found once; its top ten account for about 0.27%. Patients with a history of autoimmune disease or on systemic immunosuppression were excluded. This sample is drawn from a study of OX40 agonist ivuxolimab in advanced cancers. General study points: Dose levels from 0.1 to 3.0 mg/kg saw CD4+ and CD8+ blood T cells expand clonally by week 6.

The V gene is TRBV25-1, the J gene TRBJ1-3; TRBD1 is a possible D gene (6 bases). The TCR originated in an adult with an advanced solid tumor such as melanoma, head and neck, liver or kidney cancer. This specimen was CD4+ or CD8+ T cells sorted from blood, taken in a trial of the OX40 agonist ivuxolimab. CDR3 sequence: CASSKDSSGNTIYF. CDR3 DNA sequence: TGTGCCAGCAGTAAGGACAGCTCTGGAAACACCATATATTTT.